Each of the 5 T cell receptor beta chains below was sequenced from the same sample in a study of blood T cell repertoires in COVID-19. Method: immunoSEQ multiplex PCR; TCRdb's copy keeps in-frame clones and lacks some. The profile shows over 200,000 clones, almost 90% of them singletons. Material for sequencing was PBMCs or T cells enriched from blood (not recorded which). The origin of the receptors is a man aged 25 to 45 who had been exposed to COVID-19.

This clone was seen only a few times. CDR3: CASSLDRDTEAFF. The CDR3 DNA follows: TGCGCCAGCAGTCTCGACAGGGACACTGAAGCTTTCTTT. The genes are TRBV4-3 and TRBJ1-1; 7 bases are shared with TRBD1. The germline V gene encodes CDR1 LGHNA and CDR2 YSLEER. The CDR3 is made up of 13 amino acids. Trimming at V came to 6 bases and at J to 3 bases, leaving 4 bases not matched to a gene.

J is TRBJ2-5 and V is TRBV5-5; 7 bases map to TRBD1. Per the germline V gene, CDR1 is SGHKS and CDR2 is YYEKEE (reference sequence). The CDR3 is made up of 14 amino acids. The V and J ends lost 4 bases and 6 bases, in that order; junction bases with no gene match: 9. CDR3: CASSLYDREQTQYF. DNA for the CDR3: TGTGCCAGCAGCCTTTACGACAGGGAACAGACCCAGTACTTC.

The chain couples TRBV30 to TRBJ1-2, with D possibly matching TRBD1 (5 bases). This CDR3 contains 12 residues. Germline loops: CDR1 GTSNPN, CDR2 SVGIG (reference sequence). V gave up 5 bases and J gave up 4 bases, with 11 bases separating them. The CDR3 region is CAWGALPYGYTF. CDR3 in DNA: TGTGCCTGGGGGGCCTTGCCCTATGGCTACACCTTC.

This chain links TRBV5-6 with TRBJ1-1; the D is unclear. Germline-derived CDR1 and CDR2 are SGHDT and YYEEEE. The CDR3 is 13 amino acids. V lost 3 bases to trimming and J lost 3 bases, with 9 bases between them. The CDR3: CASSSGLYTEAFF. In DNA form, the CDR3 reads TGTGCCAGCAGCTCGGGATTATACACTGAAGCTTTCTTT.

V is TRBV28 and J is TRBJ1-6; 10 bases agree with TRBD1. The CDR3 sequence is 15 residues long. CDR1 and CDR2 (germline): MDHEN, SYDVKM. With 3 bases clipped from V and 6 bases from J, the junction kept 2 bases outside the gene matches. In DNA form, the CDR3 reads TGTGCCAGCAGTTTGGGGACAGGGGCTAATTCACCCCTCCACTTT. This codes for CASSLGTGANSPLHF.